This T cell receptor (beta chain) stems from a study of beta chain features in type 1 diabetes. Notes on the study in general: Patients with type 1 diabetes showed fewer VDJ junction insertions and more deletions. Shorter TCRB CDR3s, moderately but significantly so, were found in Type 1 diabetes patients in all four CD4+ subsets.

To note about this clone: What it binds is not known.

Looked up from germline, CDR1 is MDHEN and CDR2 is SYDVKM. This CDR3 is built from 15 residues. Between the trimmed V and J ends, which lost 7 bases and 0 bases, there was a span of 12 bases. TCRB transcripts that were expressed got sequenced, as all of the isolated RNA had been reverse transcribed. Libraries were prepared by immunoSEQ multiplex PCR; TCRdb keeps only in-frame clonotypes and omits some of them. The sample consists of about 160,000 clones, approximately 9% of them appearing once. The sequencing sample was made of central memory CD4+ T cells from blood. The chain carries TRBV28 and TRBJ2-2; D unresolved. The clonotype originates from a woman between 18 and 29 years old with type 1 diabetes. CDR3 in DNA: TGTGCCAGCAACCCCGGCGGCGCGAACACCGGGGAGCTGTTTTTT. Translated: CASNPGGANTGELFF.